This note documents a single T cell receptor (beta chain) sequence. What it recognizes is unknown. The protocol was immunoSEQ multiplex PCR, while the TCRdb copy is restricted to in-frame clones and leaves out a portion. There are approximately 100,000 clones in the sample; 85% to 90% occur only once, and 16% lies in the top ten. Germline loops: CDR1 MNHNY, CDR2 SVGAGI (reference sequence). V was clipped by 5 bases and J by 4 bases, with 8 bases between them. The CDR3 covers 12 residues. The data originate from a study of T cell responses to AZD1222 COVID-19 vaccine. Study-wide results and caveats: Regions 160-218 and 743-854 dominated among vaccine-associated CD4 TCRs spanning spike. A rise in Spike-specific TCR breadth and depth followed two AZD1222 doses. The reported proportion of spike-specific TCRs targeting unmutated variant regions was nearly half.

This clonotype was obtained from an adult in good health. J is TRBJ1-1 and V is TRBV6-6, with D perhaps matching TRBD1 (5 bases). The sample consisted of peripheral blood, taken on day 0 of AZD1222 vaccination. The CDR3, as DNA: TGTGCCAGCAGTAACGGGGGCACTGAAGCTTTCTTT. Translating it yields CASSNGGTEAFF.